The next 20 T cell receptor beta chains were all read from a single sample in a study of blood T cells in healthy people across ages. Through a sample-barcoded 5' primer and a J-beta primer mix, a second PCR was run for roughly 6 to 12 cycles. TCRdb re-called the 5' RACE reads through MiXCR, storing one row per CDR3 protein. The repertoire holds about 680,000 distinct CDR3 sequences, more than 40% seen once, with around a third in the top ten. Sequencing input: blood. These receptors all stem from a woman aged 55-69 years in good health.

The rearrangement joins TRBV7-2 to TRBJ2-1; 7 bases line up with TRBD2. The CDR3 consists of 16 residues. Germline V gene data show CDR1 as SGHTA and CDR2 as FQGNSA. The ends lost 5 bases at V and 6 bases at J; junction bases unmatched: 13. This CDR3 is CASSQSGIRGFNEQFF. The CDR3 nucleotides are TGTGCCAGCAGCCAAAGCGGGATTCGGGGGTTCAATGAGCAGTTCTTC.

The genes are TRBV29-1 and TRBJ2-1, with D possibly being TRBD2 (5 bases). The CDR3 length is 12 residues. V lost 1 base and J 4 bases, leaving 5 bases between the germline ends. From germline, CDR1 is SQVTM and CDR2 ANQGSEA. CDR3 amino acids: CSVEGTYNEQFF. The CDR3 bases are TGCAGCGTTGAAGGGACTTACAATGAGCAGTTCTTC.

DNA of the CDR3: TGTGCCACCAGTGAGGCGGGATCGTATCCGTTCTTC. This gives the protein CATSEAGSYPFF. This chain connects TRBV24-1 to TRBJ2-1; a possible D gene is TRBD2 (6 bases). Looked up from germline, CDR1 is KGHDR and CDR2 is SFDVKD. There are 12 residues in the CDR3. V was trimmed by 4 bases and J by 15 bases, leaving 15 bases between them.

The chain joins TRBV18 to TRBJ1-2, with D unclear. Germline V gene data show CDR1 as KGHSH and CDR2 as LQKENI. Deletions cut 3 bases from V and 6 bases from J, with 14 bases between. This CDR3 comprises 14 residues. The chain's CDR3 is CASSPIGGRDGYTF. CDR3 nucleotide sequence: TGTGCCAGCTCACCTATCGGCGGGCGCGATGGCTACACCTTC.

V and J are TRBV29-1 and TRBJ2-3; no clear D. CDR3 length equals 12 residues. Germline V gene sequence: CDR1 SQVTM, CDR2 ANQGSEA. V was shortened by 3 bases and J by 6 bases, with 10 bases between the two germline ends. The CDR3 coding sequence is TGCAGCGTTGAGGCGTATCCGGATACGCAGTATTTT. Translation gives CSVEAYPDTQYF.

For this clonotype: One end of the junction fails to match germline, which may point to a read error. The chain combines TRBV5-1 with TRBJ2-3; TRBD2 might be the D (6 bases). Per germline, CDR1 SGHRS and CDR2 YFSETQ. The CDR3 is made up of 15 amino acids. The CDR3 loop is CASSPLPGAVDTRYF. The CDR3 bases are TGCGCCAGCAGCCCGCTTCCGGGAGCTGTAGATACGCGGTATTTT.

The gene calls are TRBV5-6 and TRBJ2-5; TRBD1 is a possible D gene (6 bases). The J call is uncertain, as TRBJ2-7 better fits the DNA end. The CDR3 runs 14 residues. Germline V gene data show CDR1 as SGHDT and CDR2 as YYEEEE. The CDR3 DNA reads TGTGCCAGCAGCTCTCCAGGGGAATCTGTCGAGCAGTACTTC. This gives the protein CASSSPGESVEQYF.

Note on this clonotype: A read error may account for a junction end that differs from germline. V gene TRBV7-2 combines with J gene TRBJ1-2; 8 nucleotides align to TRBD1. The CDR3 runs to 15 residues. CDR1 SGHTA and CDR2 FQGNSA come from the germline V gene. CDR3 loop: CAGSSNTGGNYGYTF. In nucleotides, the CDR3 is TGTGCCGGCAGCTCGAATACAGGGGGAAACTATGGCTACACCTTC. Based on the CDR3 plus reference TRBV7-2 and TRBJ1-2, the full variable domain is GAGVSQSPSNKVTEKGKDVELRCDPISGHTALYWYRQSLGQGLEFLIYFQGNSAPDKSGLPSDRFSAERTGGSVSTLTIQRTQQEDSAVYLCAGSSNTGGNYGYTFGSGTRLTVV.

The chain combines TRBV7-9 with TRBJ2-1; 11 bases match TRBD2. This CDR3 has 16 residues. The ends lost 4 bases at V and 2 bases at J; junction bases unmatched: 4. Germline CDR1 is SEHNR and CDR2 is FQNEAQ (reference sequence). The CDR3 nucleotides read TGTGCCAGCAGCTCCGTAGCGGGAGGGGCCTACAATGAGCAGTTCTTC. Encoded protein: CASSSVAGGAYNEQFF. The entire variable domain, with the rest obtained from reference TRBV7-9 and TRBJ2-1, is as follows: DTGVSQNPRHKITKRGQNVTFRCDPISEHNRLYWYRQTLGQGPEFLTYFQNEAQLEKSRLLSDRFSAERPKGSFSTLEIQRTEQGDSAMYLCASSSVAGGAYNEQFFGPGTRLTVL.

This clonotype appeared a few times. The rearrangement links TRBV20-1 to TRBJ2-3; TRBD2 agrees at 9 bases. The CDR3 length is 15 residues. Trimming at V came to 1 base and at J to 0 bases, leaving 2 bases not matched to a gene. CDR1 and CDR2 from the germline V gene are DFQATT and SNEGSKA (reference sequence). The CDR3 reads CSARGAGGSTDTQYF. The CDR3 bases are TGCAGTGCTAGAGGTGCGGGAGGGAGCACAGATACGCAGTATTTT.

The V and J genes are TRBV14 and TRBJ2-3; unclear D gene. The V gene's germline CDR1 is SGHDN and CDR2 FVKESK. This CDR3 has 15 residues. V lost 0 bases and J lost 2, with 9 bases in between. Here the CDR3 reads CASSQDMVNTDTQYF. The CDR3 DNA sequence: TGTGCCAGCAGCCAAGATATGGTAAACACAGATACGCAGTATTTT.

The rearrangement uses TRBV28 and TRBJ2-2, with D perhaps matching TRBD1 (6 bases). Germline V gene lookup returns CDR1 MDHEN and CDR2 SYDVKM. Trimming left V 3 bases short and J 5 bases short, with 7 bases between. The CDR3 is 13 amino acids. The CDR3 DNA reads as TGTGCCAGCAGTTTTCAGGGGACCGGGGAGCTGTTTTTT. Translated: CASSFQGTGELFF.

This clonotype was recorded at least ten times. This chain joins TRBV20-1 and TRBJ2-3; TRBD2 is a possible D gene (6 bases). The germline V gene has CDR1 DFQATT and CDR2 SNEGSKA (reference sequence). Trimming shortened V by 5 bases and J by 2 bases, and 17 bases separated the two germline ends. CDR3 length equals 15 residues. The CDR3 spells CSARRGSAYTDTQYF. The CDR3 DNA reads as TGCAGTGCTCGGCGGGGTTCGGCCTACACAGATACGCAGTATTTT.

A remark on this clonotype: One end of the junction fails to match germline, which may point to a read error. The gene calls are TRBV7-2 and TRBJ2-7; 10 bases match TRBD2. Per the germline V gene, CDR1 is SGHTA and CDR2 is FQGNSA. This CDR3 has 16 amino acids. CDR3 nucleotide sequence: TGTGCCAGCAGCTTCCCTGAACTAGCGGGGTCCGACGAGCAGGACTTC. Amino acid sequence: CASSFPELAGSDEQDF.

V gene TRBV3-1 combines with J gene TRBJ2-1, with 13 bases identical to TRBD2. The CDR3 has 16 residues. The junction had 5 bases not matched to a gene; V was cut back by 4 bases and J by 5 bases. CDR1 is LGHDT and CDR2 is YNNKEL in the germline V gene (reference sequence). CDR3: CASSPTGTSGDNEQFF. The CDR3 coding sequence is TGTGCCAGCAGCCCAACCGGGACTAGCGGGGACAATGAGCAGTTCTTC.

V usage is TRBV4-3 and J usage is TRBJ2-2; D is uncertain. CDR1 LGHNA and CDR2 YSLEER come from the germline V gene. The ends were cut back, 2 bases at V and 6 bases at J, with 13 bases in the middle. The CDR3 spans 15 residues. The CDR3 region has the DNA TGCGCCAGCAGCCAAAAGGCGCAGTTGCCCGGGGAGCTGTTTTTT. Protein: CASSQKAQLPGELFF.

Of note for this clonotype: At one boundary the junction diverges from the germline segment, which might be a read error. The J gene is TRBJ1-5, the V gene TRBV7-9, with 12 bases aligning to TRBD1. Germline V gene sequence: CDR1 SEHNR, CDR2 FQNEAQ (reference sequence). CDR3 size: 16 residues. The CDR3 nucleotides are TGTGCCAGCAGCCTCGGGACAGGGGGCGCTGGACAGCCCCGGCATTTT. The encoded protein is CASSLGTGGAGQPRHF. Drawing the rest from reference TRBV7-9 and TRBJ1-5, the complete variable domain is DTGVSQNPRHKITKRGQNVTFRCDPISEHNRLYWYRQTLGQGPEFLTYFQNEAQLEKSRLLSDRFSAERPKGSFSTLEIQRTEQGDSAMYLCASSLGTGGAGQPRHFGDGTRLSIL.

The CDR3 protein is CASSLAGQYNEQFF. As DNA, the CDR3 is TGTGCCAGCAGCTTAGCGGGCCAGTACAATGAGCAGTTCTTC. V usage is TRBV7-2 and J usage is TRBJ2-1; D is uncertain. The V gene lost 0 bases and the J gene lost 4 bases, with 7 bases spanning the gap. Germline V gene data show CDR1 as SGHTA and CDR2 as FQGNSA. The CDR3 consists of 14 residues.

This clonotype was picked up one time. The chain carries TRBV9 and TRBJ2-7, with D unclear. The germline gives CDR1 SGDLS, CDR2 YYNGEE. The CDR3 sequence is 15 residues long. Trimming left V 3 bases short and J 7 bases short, with 20 bases between. CDR3 nucleotide sequence: TGTGCCAGCAGCGGAAGATACAGCTCCTACAATGAGCAGTACTTC. It specifies CASSGRYSSYNEQYF. Full variable domain (missing parts from reference TRBV9 and TRBJ2-7): DSGVTQTPKHLITATGQRVTLRCSPRSGDLSVYWYQQSLDQGLQFLIQYYNGEERAKGNILERFSAQQFPDLHSELNLSSLELGDSALYFCASSGRYSSYNEQYFGPGTRLTVT.

V usage is TRBV18 and J usage is TRBJ2-7; 8 bases are shared with TRBD2. Looked up from germline, CDR1 is KGHSH and CDR2 is LQKENI. The CDR3 spans 15 residues. Unmatched junction bases numbered 6, after V lost 2 bases and J lost 3 bases. The CDR3 region has the DNA TGTGCCAGCTCACCATGGGGACTAGGGATCTACGAGCAGTACTTC. This encodes CASSPWGLGIYEQYF.